This TCR beta chain derives from a study of blood T cell repertoires in COVID-19. In assigning cohorts, the study relied on participant-reported clinical history. Some clones are missing from TCRdb's copy, which holds only in-frame ones; the method was immunoSEQ multiplex PCR. The table records 300,000 or so clones, roughly 87% of them present only once. Trimming removed 5 bases at V and 9 bases at J, with 14 bases between. Per germline, CDR1 SGHAT and CDR2 FQDESV (reference sequence). There are 14 residues in the CDR3. The receptor comes from a woman in her twenties or thirties who had recovered from COVID-19. The chain couples TRBV11-1 to TRBJ1-6; D is undetermined. The sequenced material came from PBMCs or T cells enriched from blood (not recorded which). The CDR3: CASSRESYRSPLHF. CDR3 nucleotide sequence: TGTGCCAGCAGCCGGGAGAGTTATCGTTCACCCCTCCACTTT.